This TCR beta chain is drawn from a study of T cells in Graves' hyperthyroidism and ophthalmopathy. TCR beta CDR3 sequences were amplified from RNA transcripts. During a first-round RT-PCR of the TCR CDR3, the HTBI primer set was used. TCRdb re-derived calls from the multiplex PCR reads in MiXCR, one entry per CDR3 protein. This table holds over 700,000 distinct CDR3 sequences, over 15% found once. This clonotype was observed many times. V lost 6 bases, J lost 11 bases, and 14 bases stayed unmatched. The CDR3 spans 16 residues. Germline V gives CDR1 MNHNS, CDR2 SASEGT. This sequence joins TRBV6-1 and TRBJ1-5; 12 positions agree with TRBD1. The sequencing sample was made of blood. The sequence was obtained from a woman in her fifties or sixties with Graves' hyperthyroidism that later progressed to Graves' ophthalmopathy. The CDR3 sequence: CASRNTGQGARAAQHF. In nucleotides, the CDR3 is TGTGCCAGCAGGAATACGGGACAGGGGGCCCGAGCGGCCCAGCATTTT.